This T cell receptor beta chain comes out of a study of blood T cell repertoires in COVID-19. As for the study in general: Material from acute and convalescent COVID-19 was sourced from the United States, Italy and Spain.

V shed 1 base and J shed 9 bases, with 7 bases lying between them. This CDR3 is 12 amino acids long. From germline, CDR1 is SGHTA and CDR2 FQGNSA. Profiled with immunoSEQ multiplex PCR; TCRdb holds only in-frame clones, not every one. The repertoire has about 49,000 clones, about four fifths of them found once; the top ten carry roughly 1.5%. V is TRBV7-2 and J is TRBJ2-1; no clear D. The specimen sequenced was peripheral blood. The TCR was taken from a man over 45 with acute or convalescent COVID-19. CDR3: CASSLVFSEQFF. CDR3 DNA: TGTGCCAGCAGCTTAGTATTCTCTGAGCAGTTCTTC.